The text below deals with one T cell receptor beta chain. The antigen is unknown. The germline CDR1 and CDR2 sequences are GTSNPN and SVGIG (reference sequence). This CDR3 is built from 14 residues. Use of 60 Vbeta and 13 Jbeta primers characterized the PCR. Sequenced by immunoSEQ multiplex PCR; TCRdb stores in-frame clones only, minus some. Of some 190,000 clones listed, 70% to 85% are singletons. This sample was included in a study of cytomegalovirus exposure and HLA in healthy donors. Study context: Most donors, 70% to 85% of some 400 genotyped, fell in the Caucasian-associated ancestry cluster. Findings of the study overall: Information on immune exposure was restricted to one variable (CMV serostatus).

Sequencing was done on a sample of PBMCs. The chain is built from TRBV30 and TRBJ1-2, with 10 bases fitting TRBD1. The sequence was obtained from a man aged 18-30 years in good health and CMV-seronegative. The CDR3 sequence is CVSGTGVGWYGYTF. The CDR3, as DNA: TGTGTCTCCGGGACAGGGGTAGGATGGTATGGCTACACCTTC.